This T cell receptor (beta chain) was observed in a study of blood T cell repertoires in COVID-19. The assay was immunoSEQ multiplex PCR, and TCRdb's table has in-frame clones only and misses some. Of about 220,000 clones listed, nearly 90% were seen once; the top ten hold roughly 16%. The clonotype was recovered from a man younger than 40 who had been exposed to COVID-19. Sequencing was carried out using PBMCs or T cells enriched from blood (not recorded which).

The DNA of the CDR3 is TGTGCCAGCAGCTTATTGCCCCCGCCCCCGGGACTAGCGGGGGACTACGAGCAGTACTTC. The encoded protein is CASSLLPPPPGLAGDYEQYF. This chain joins TRBV7-3 and TRBJ2-7; 14 nucleotides align to TRBD2. Germline-derived CDR1 and CDR2 are SGHTA and FQGTGA. V shed 2 bases, J shed 3 bases, and the junction held 15 bases outside the gene matches. CDR3 length equals 20 residues. The complete variable domain, with remaining parts taken from reference TRBV7-3 and TRBJ2-7, reads GAGVSQTPSNKVTEKGKYVELRCDPISGHTALYWYRQSLGQGPEFLIYFQGTGAADDSGLPNDRFFAVRPEGSVSTLKIQRTERGDSAVYLCASSLLPPPPGLAGDYEQYFGPGTRLTVT.